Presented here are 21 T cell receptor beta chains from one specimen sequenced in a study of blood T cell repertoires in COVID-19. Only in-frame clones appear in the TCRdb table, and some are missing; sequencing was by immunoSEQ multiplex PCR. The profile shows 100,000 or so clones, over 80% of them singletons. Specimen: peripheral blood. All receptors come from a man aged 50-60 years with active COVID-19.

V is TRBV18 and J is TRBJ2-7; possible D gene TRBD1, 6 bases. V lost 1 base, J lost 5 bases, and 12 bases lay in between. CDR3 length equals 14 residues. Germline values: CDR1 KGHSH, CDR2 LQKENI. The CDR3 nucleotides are TGTGCCAGCTCACCACAGCCTGGGGGCGACGAGCAGTACTTC. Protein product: CASSPQPGGDEQYF.

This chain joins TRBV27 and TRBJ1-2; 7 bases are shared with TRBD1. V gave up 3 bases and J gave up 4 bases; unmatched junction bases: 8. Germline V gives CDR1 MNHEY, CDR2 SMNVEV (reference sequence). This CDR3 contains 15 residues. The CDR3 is CASSFQTGPTYGYTF. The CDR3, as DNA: TGTGCCAGCAGTTTCCAGACAGGGCCTACCTATGGCTACACCTTC.

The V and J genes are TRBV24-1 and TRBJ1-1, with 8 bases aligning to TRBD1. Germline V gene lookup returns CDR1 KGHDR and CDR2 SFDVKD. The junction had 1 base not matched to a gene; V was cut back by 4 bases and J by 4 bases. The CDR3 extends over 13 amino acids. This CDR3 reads CATSETGGTEAFF. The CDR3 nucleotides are TGTGCCACCAGTGAAACAGGGGGCACTGAAGCTTTCTTT.

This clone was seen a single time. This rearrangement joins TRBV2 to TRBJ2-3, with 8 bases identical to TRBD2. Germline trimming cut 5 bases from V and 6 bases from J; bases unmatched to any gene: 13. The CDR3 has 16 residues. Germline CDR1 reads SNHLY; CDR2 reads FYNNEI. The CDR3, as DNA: TGTGCCAGCAGTCGCACCGGGACTAGGGACCAGGATACGCAGTATTTT. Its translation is CASSRTGTRDQDTQYF.

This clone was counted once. Written as DNA, the CDR3 is TGTGCCAGCAGCTTAGGGGGTAGGGTTGAAAAACTGTTTTTT. Residues: CASSLGGRVEKLFF. The chain has TRBV5-4 and TRBJ1-4, with a weak D call TRBD1 (6 bases). V gave up 2 bases and J gave up 7 bases, with 12 bases separating them. The CDR3 is 14 amino acids. The germline gives CDR1 SGHNT, CDR2 YYREEE (reference sequence).

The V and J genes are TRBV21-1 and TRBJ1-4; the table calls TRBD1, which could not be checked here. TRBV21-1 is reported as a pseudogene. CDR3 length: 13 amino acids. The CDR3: CATLDRPREKLFF. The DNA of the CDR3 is TGTGCCACCCTTGACCGGCCCAGGGAAAAACTGTTTTTT.

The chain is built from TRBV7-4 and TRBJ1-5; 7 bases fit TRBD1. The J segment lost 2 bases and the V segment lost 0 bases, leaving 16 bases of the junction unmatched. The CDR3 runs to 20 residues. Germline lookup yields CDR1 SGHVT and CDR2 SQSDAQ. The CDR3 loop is CASSLAPTGVVGFGNQPQHF. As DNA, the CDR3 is TGTGCCAGCAGCTTAGCCCCCACAGGGGTGGTGGGGTTTGGCAATCAGCCCCAGCATTTT.

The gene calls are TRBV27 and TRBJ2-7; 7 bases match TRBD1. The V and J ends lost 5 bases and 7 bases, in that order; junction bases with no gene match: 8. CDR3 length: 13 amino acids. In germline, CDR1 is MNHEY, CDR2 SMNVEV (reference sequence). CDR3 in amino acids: CASSQGDNEEQYF. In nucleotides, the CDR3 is TGTGCCAGCAGTCAGGGGGACAATGAGGAGCAGTACTTC.

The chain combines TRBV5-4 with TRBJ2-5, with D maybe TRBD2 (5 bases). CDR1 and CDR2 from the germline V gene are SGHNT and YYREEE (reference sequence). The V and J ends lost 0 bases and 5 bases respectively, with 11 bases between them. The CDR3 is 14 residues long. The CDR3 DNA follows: TGTGCCAGCAGCTTGGACCCGGGGATGGAGACCCAGTACTTC. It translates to CASSLDPGMETQYF.

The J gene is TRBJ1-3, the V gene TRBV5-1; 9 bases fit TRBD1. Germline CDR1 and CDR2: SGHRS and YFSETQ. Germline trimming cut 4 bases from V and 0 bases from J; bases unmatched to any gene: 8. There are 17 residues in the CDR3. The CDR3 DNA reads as TGCGCCAGCAGCACCGACGGACAGGGGAACTCTGGAAACACCATATATTTT. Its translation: CASSTDGQGNSGNTIYF.

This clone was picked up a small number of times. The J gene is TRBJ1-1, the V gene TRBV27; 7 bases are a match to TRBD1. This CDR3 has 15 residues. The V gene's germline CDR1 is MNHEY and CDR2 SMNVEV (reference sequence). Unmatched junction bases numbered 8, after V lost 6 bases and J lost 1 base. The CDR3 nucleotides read TGTGCCAGCAGATTACGACAGGGAAGGAACACTGAAGCTTTCTTT. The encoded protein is CASRLRQGRNTEAFF.

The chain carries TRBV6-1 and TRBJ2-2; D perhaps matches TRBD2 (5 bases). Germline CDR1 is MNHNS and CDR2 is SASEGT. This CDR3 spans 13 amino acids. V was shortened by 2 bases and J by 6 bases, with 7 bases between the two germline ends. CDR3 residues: CASSERRPGELFF. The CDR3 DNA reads TGTGCCAGCAGTGAAAGGAGGCCCGGGGAGCTGTTTTTT.

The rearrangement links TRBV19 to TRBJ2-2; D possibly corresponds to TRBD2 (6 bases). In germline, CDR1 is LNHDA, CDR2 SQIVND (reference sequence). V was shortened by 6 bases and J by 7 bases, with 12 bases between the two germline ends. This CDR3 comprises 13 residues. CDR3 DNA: TGTGCCAGTAGAAAGACTAGGGTCGGGGAGCTGTTTTTT. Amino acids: CASRKTRVGELFF.

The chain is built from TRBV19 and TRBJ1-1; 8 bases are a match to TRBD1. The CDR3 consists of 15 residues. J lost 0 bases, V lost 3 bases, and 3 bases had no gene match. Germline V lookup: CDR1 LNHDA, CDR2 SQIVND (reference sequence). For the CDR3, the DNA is TGTGCCAGTAGTATGCAGGGGGCCCTGAACACTGAAGCTTTCTTT. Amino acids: CASSMQGALNTEAFF.

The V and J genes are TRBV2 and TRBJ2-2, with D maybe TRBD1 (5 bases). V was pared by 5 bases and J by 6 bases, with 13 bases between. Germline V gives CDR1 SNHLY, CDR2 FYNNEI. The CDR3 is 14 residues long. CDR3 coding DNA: TGTGCCAGCAGTCACAGGAGCCTCTCCGGGGAGCTGTTTTTT. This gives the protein CASSHRSLSGELFF.

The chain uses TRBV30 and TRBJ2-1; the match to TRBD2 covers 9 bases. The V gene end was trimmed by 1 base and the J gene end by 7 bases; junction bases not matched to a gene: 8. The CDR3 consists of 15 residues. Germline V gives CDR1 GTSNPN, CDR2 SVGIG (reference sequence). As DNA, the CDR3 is TGTGCCTGGAGTGAAGCTAGCGGGGCTGGGAATGAGCAGTTCTTC. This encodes CAWSEASGAGNEQFF.

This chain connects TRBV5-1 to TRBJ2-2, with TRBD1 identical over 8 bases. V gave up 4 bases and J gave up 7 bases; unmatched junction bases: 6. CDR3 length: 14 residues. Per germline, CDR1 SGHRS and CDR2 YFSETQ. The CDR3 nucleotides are TGCGCCAGCAGCCAACAGGGGGACGGCGGGGAGCTGTTTTTT. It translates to CASSQQGDGGELFF.

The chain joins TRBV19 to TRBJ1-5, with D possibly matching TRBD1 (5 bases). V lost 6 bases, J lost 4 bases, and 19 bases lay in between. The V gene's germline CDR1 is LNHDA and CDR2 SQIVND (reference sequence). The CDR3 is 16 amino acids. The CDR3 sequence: CASSFFNGGGNQPQHF. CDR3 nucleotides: TGTGCCAGTAGCTTTTTCAACGGGGGGGGGAATCAGCCCCAGCATTTT.

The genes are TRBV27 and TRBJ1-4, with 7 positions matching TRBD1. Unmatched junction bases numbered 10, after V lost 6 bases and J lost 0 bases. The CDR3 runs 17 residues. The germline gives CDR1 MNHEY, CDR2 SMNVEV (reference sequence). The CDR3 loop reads CASRRGQLPATNEKLFF. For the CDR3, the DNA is TGTGCCAGCAGGAGGGGACAGCTACCAGCAACTAATGAAAAACTGTTTTTT.

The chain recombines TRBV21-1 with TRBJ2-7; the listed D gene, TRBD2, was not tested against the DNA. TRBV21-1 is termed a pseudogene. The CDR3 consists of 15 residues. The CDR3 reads CASSKDYRGDYEQYF. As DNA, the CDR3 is TGTGCCAGCAGCAAAGACTACCGGGGGGACTACGAGCAGTACTTC.

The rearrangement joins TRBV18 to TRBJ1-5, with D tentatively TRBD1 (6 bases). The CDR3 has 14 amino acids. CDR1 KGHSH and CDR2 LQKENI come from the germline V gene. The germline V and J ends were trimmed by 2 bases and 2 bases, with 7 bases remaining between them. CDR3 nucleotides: TGTGCCAGCTCACCAAACAGGGGCAATCAGCCCCAGCATTTT. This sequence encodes CASSPNRGNQPQHF.